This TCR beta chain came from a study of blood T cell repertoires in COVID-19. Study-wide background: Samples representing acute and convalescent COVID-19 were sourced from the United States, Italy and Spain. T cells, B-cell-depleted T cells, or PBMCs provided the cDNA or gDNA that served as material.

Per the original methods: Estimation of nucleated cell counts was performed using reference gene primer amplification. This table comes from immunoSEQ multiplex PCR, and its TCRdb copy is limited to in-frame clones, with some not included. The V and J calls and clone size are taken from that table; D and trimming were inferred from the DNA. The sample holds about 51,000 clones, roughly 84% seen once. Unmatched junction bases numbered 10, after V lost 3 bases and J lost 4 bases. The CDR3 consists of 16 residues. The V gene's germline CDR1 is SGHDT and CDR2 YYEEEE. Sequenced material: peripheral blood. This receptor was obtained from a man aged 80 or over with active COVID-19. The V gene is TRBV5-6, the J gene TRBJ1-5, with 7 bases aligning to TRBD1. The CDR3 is CASSSLTGTANQPQHF. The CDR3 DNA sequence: TGTGCCAGCAGCTCCCTAACCGGGACAGCAAATCAGCCCCAGCATTTT.